This T cell receptor beta chain was obtained from a study of identical twins. TCRdb reanalysed the 5' RACE reads using MiXCR and keeps one entry per CDR3 protein. The sample holds around 240,000 distinct CDR3 sequences, around 6.6% seen once. Germline V lookup: CDR1 SQVTM, CDR2 ANQGSEA. V lost 7 bases and J 5 bases, leaving 18 bases between the germline ends. CDR3 length: 14 amino acids. These same data were also listed under a study on yellow fever vaccine responses in identical twins.

Sequenced material: memory (CD45RO+) T cells sorted from blood. This clonotype was sampled from a woman under 30 in good health. J is TRBJ2-1 and V is TRBV29-1; tentatively, D is TRBD2 (6 bases). The DNA of the CDR3 is TGCAGCGACCTACATCCGGGGGTAAACAATGAGCAGTTCTTC. Encoded protein: CSDLHPGVNNEQFF.